The 24 T cell receptor beta chains below were found in one sample sequenced in a study of blood T cell repertoires in COVID-19 (dated by TCRdb to 2020 to 2021). Library prep was done by the immunoSEQ multiplex PCR assay. TCRdb took over this immuneACCESS table, retaining in-frame rearrangements with V and J assigned. Such tables are incomplete; in checked studies, under half of the missing clones stem from an unresolved V gene, and the remainder is unexplained. The sample has approximately 270,000 clones on record, 87% of them singletons. In total, the top ten clones hold 3% to 3.5% of the sample. Sequencing used peripheral blood. All receptors derive from a man aged 18 to 30 with active or convalescent COVID-19.

This clone was seen once. The chain uses TRBV24-1 and TRBJ1-5; no reliable D call. V lost 4 bases and J lost 1, with 7 bases in between. Germline V CDR1 and CDR2: KGHDR, SFDVKD. The CDR3 extends over 14 amino acids. The CDR3 nucleotides read TGTGCCACCAGTGACCCTAGCAGCAATCAGCCCCAGCATTTT. Residues: CATSDPSSNQPQHF.

V usage is TRBV27 and J usage is TRBJ1-2; D may be TRBD1 (6 bases). Trimming cost V 6 bases and J 2 bases, with 10 bases left between them. The CDR3 has 13 residues. Germline V gene sequence: CDR1 MNHEY, CDR2 SMNVEV (reference sequence). CDR3 DNA sequence: TGTGCCAGCAGCCAGGGGAGAAACTATGGCTACACCTTC. Protein sequence: CASSQGRNYGYTF.

The rearrangement joins TRBV9 to TRBJ2-3; 10 nucleotides align to TRBD2. The CDR3 length is 15 residues. Trimming took 4 bases from V and 6 from J; bases not matched to a gene: 8. The germline V gene encodes CDR1 SGDLS and CDR2 YYNGEE. The CDR3 region has the DNA TGTGCCAGCAGCCCTAGCGGGAGCATCCTGGATACGCAGTATTTT. It is translated as CASSPSGSILDTQYF.

The CDR3, as DNA: TGTGCCACCAGCAGAGTGCCGCGTGAAGGAAACACCATATATTTT. Protein product: CATSRVPREGNTIYF. V usage is TRBV15 and J usage is TRBJ1-3; D is ambiguous. CDR1 is LNHNV, CDR2 YYDKDF, per germline (reference sequence). V was trimmed by 1 base and J by 4 bases, leaving 11 bases between them. The CDR3 is made up of 15 amino acids.

V gene TRBV9 combines with J gene TRBJ2-1; 8 bases are a match to TRBD1. Trimming took 3 bases from V and 7 from J; bases not matched to a gene: 9. CDR1 is SGDLS and CDR2 is YYNGEE in the germline V gene. The CDR3 has 15 amino acids. This CDR3 reads CASSATGVSENEQFF. In nucleotides, the CDR3 is TGTGCCAGCAGCGCGACAGGGGTAAGTGAGAATGAGCAGTTCTTC.

This clone was observed a single time. The chain combines TRBV6-5 with TRBJ2-3; 11 positions match TRBD1. The V and J ends lost 4 bases and 11 bases, in that order; junction bases with no gene match: 11. CDR1 MNHEY and CDR2 SVGAGI come from the germline V gene. The CDR3 runs to 15 residues. The CDR3 protein is CASSSGTGGVLEQYF. DNA of the CDR3: TGTGCCAGCAGTTCCGGGACAGGGGGGGTGTTGGAGCAGTATTTT.

This clone was detected a few times. The chain recombines TRBV2 with TRBJ1-1; 9 bases line up with TRBD1. The ends lost 7 bases at V and 6 bases at J; junction bases unmatched: 9. This CDR3 comprises 14 residues. Germline V gene data show CDR1 as SNHLY and CDR2 as FYNNEI. The CDR3 region is CASNHGTGLPEAFF. The CDR3 DNA sequence: TGTGCCAGCAACCACGGGACAGGGCTTCCTGAAGCTTTCTTT. Using reference TRBV2 and TRBJ1-1 for the parts outside the CDR3, the full variable domain is EPEVTQTPSHQVTQMGQEVILRCVPISNHLYFYWYRQILGQKVEFLVSFYNNEISEKSEIFDDQFSVERPDGSNFTLKIRSTKLEDSAMYFCASNHGTGLPEAFFGQGTRLTVV.

In this sample, this clone turned up once. The rearrangement joins TRBV12-3 or TRBV12-4 to TRBJ1-1; the D gene is possibly TRBD1 (6 bases). The V end was cut by 6 bases, the J end by 1 base, with 9 bases between. The CDR3 extends over 13 amino acids. CDR3 sequence (DNA): TGTGCCAGCAGGGCGACAGGGAACACTGAAGCTTTCTTT. It yields the protein CASRATGNTEAFF.

This chain joins TRBV5-6 and TRBJ2-7, with 8 bases identical to TRBD1. This CDR3 is 14 amino acids long. After removal of 0 bases from V and 4 bases from J, the junction contained 3 bases not matched to a gene. The germline CDR1 and CDR2 sequences are SGHDT and YYEEEE. The CDR3 DNA is TGTGCCAGCAGCTTGGGACAGGGGTTATACGAGCAGTACTTC. Translated, it gives CASSLGQGLYEQYF.

The chain carries TRBV19 and TRBJ1-2; D is unclear. CDR3 length: 16 residues. V was clipped by 3 bases and J by 1 base, with 15 bases between them. Germline V lookup: CDR1 LNHDA, CDR2 SQIVND (reference sequence). CDR3 loop: CASSISVTSGNYGYTF. In nucleotides, the CDR3 is TGTGCCAGTAGTATTTCCGTAACGTCGGGTAACTATGGCTACACCTTC.

This clone was detected only a few times. The chain has TRBV5-6 and TRBJ2-2; D is undetermined. V was cut by 4 bases and J by 3 bases, with 10 bases left in between. The CDR3 length is 14 residues. Germline lookup yields CDR1 SGHDT and CDR2 YYEEEE. CDR3 DNA sequence: TGTGCCAGCAGCCTAGGCAGTTACACCGGGGAGCTGTTTTTT. This encodes CASSLGSYTGELFF.

This chain uses TRBV19 with TRBJ2-7; 7 nucleotides align to TRBD1. CDR3 size: 15 residues. J gave up 5 bases and V 5 bases, and 12 bases lay outside the gene matches. Germline assignment: CDR1 LNHDA and CDR2 SQIVND (reference sequence). The CDR3 coding sequence is TGTGCCAGTAGTCCCACCGGGAACAGGGGCAACGAGCAGTACTTC. As protein: CASSPTGNRGNEQYF.

The chain employs TRBV30 and TRBJ2-5; TRBD2 aligns across 11 bases. V dropped 5 bases and J dropped 7; count of bases not matched to a gene: 6. This CDR3 has 13 residues. Germline V gives CDR1 GTSNPN, CDR2 SVGIG (reference sequence). CDR3 in DNA: TGTGCCTGGCATTTAGCGGGGGGGTGGACCCAGTACTTC. Its translation is CAWHLAGGWTQYF.

V usage is TRBV5-6 and J usage is TRBJ2-1, with D tentatively TRBD1 (6 bases). CDR1 and CDR2 from the germline V gene are SGHDT and YYEEEE. The CDR3 is 16 residues long. The V gene lost 6 bases and the J gene lost 5 bases, with 21 bases spanning the gap. CDR3 sequence: CASNLPKGGINNEQFF. The CDR3 DNA reads as TGTGCCAGCAACCTCCCCAAAGGGGGTATTAACAATGAGCAGTTCTTC. The whole variable domain, remainder taken from reference TRBV5-6 and TRBJ2-1, is DAGVTQSPTHLIKTRGQQVTLRCSPKSGHDTVSWYQQALGQGPQFIFQYYEEEERQRGNFPDRFSGHQFPNYSSELNVNALLLGDSALYLCASNLPKGGINNEQFFGPGTRLTVL.

The genes are TRBV27 and TRBJ2-1; 9 bases match TRBD1. With V trimmed by 7 bases and J by 5 bases, 12 bases remained unmatched. This CDR3 comprises 16 residues. CDR1 is MNHEY, CDR2 SMNVEV, per germline (reference sequence). The CDR3 reads CASIESRDREDNEQFF. DNA of the CDR3: TGTGCCAGCATAGAGTCCCGGGACAGGGAGGACAATGAGCAGTTCTTC.

The chain recombines TRBV4-3 with TRBJ1-2, with TRBD1 as a possible D gene (6 bases). Germline V gene sequence: CDR1 LGHNA, CDR2 YSLEER. The CDR3 runs to 14 residues. V was pared by 3 bases and J by 3 bases, with 11 bases between. Here the CDR3 reads CASSQSNRDYGYTF. CDR3 coding DNA: TGCGCCAGCAGCCAGTCTAACAGGGACTATGGCTACACCTTC.

The rearrangement joins TRBV3-1 (or the pseudogene TRBV3-2) to TRBJ2-5, with 11 bases aligning to TRBD2. Losses at the gene ends were 1 base for V and 1 base for J; bases not matched to a gene: 2. The CDR3 totals 16 residues. CDR1 LGHDT and CDR2 YNNKEL come from the germline V gene (reference sequence). CDR3 in amino acids: CASSQGLAGPQETQYF. The CDR3 nucleotides are TGTGCCAGCAGCCAAGGACTAGCGGGACCCCAAGAGACCCAGTACTTC.

This clone was picked up one time. CDR3 region: CASSLEPGDEQYF. Here the CDR3 DNA reads TGTGCCAGCAGCTTAGAACCGGGAGACGAGCAGTACTTC. The chain is built from TRBV11-2 and TRBJ2-7, with a possible D match to TRBD2 (6 bases). Trimming cost V 0 bases and J 5 bases, with 8 bases left between them. The CDR3 covers 13 residues. Germline assignment: CDR1 SGHAT and CDR2 FQNNGV.

The chain has TRBV3-1 (or the pseudogene TRBV3-2) and TRBJ2-1; 12 bases match TRBD2. V shed 0 bases, J shed 7 bases, and the junction held 10 bases outside the gene matches. CDR3 length equals 18 residues. From germline, CDR1 is LGHDT and CDR2 YNNKEL (reference sequence). The CDR3 nucleotides are TGTGCCAGCAGCCAAGATTTGGTTCCTAGCGGGAGGGGGAATGAGCAGTTCTTC. Translating gives CASSQDLVPSGRGNEQFF.

The J gene is TRBJ2-1, the V gene TRBV7-9; 8 bases map to TRBD1. The CDR3 runs 14 residues. V was clipped by 4 bases and J by 6 bases; unmatched bases: 5. Germline V gene data show CDR1 as SEHNR and CDR2 as FQNEAQ (reference sequence). The CDR3 sequence: CASSWTGRVNEQFF. CDR3 nucleotide sequence: TGTGCCAGCAGCTGGACAGGGCGGGTCAATGAGCAGTTCTTC.

This sequence joins TRBV27 and TRBJ2-5, with TRBD1 as a possible D gene (5 bases). Per the germline V gene, CDR1 is MNHEY and CDR2 is SMNVEV (reference sequence). This CDR3 has 12 amino acids. Trimming removed 10 bases from V and 4 bases from J, with 13 bases in between. The CDR3 spells CATGLPGETQYF. In DNA form, the CDR3 reads TGTGCCACAGGGCTGCCCGGAGAGACCCAGTACTTC.

The chain employs TRBV6-5 and TRBJ2-1; the match to TRBD1 covers 11 bases. The CDR3 is 15 residues long. Germline V CDR1 and CDR2: MNHEY, SVGAGI. The J segment lost 8 bases and the V segment lost 6 bases, leaving 9 bases of the junction unmatched. The CDR3: CASRPTGTGGHEQFF. In nucleotides, the CDR3 is TGTGCCAGCAGGCCCACCGGGACAGGGGGTCATGAGCAGTTCTTC.

The rearrangement uses TRBV24-1 and TRBJ1-1; no clear D gene. This CDR3 spans 14 amino acids. The V gene lost 6 bases and the J gene lost 1 base, with 11 bases spanning the gap. In germline, CDR1 is KGHDR, CDR2 SFDVKD. The CDR3 DNA follows: TGTGCCACCAGTAAGGGTGGGAGGAACACTGAAGCTTTCTTT. Translating gives CATSKGGRNTEAFF.

V is TRBV25-1 and J is TRBJ2-2, with D unresolved. From germline, CDR1 is MGHDK and CDR2 SYGVNS. The CDR3 is 14 amino acids. The V gene lost 3 bases and the J gene lost 2 bases, with 7 bases spanning the gap. The chain's CDR3 is CASSEYYNTGELFF. CDR3 coding DNA: TGTGCCAGCAGTGAGTACTACAACACCGGGGAGCTGTTTTTT.